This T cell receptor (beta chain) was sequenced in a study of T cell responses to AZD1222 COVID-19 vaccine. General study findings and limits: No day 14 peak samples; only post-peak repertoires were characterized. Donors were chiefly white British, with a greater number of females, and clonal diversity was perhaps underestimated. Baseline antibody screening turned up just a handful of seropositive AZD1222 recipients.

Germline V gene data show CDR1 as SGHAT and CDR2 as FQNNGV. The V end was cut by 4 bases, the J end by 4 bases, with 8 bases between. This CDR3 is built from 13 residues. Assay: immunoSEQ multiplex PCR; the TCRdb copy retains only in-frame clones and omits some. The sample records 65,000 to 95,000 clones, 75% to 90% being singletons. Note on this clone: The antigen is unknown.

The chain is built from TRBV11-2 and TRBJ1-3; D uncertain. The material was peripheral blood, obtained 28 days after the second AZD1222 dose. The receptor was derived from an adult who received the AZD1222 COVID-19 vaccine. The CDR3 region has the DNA TGTGCCAGCAGCTGGGCTGGCGGAAACACCATATATTTT. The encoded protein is CASSWAGGNTIYF.